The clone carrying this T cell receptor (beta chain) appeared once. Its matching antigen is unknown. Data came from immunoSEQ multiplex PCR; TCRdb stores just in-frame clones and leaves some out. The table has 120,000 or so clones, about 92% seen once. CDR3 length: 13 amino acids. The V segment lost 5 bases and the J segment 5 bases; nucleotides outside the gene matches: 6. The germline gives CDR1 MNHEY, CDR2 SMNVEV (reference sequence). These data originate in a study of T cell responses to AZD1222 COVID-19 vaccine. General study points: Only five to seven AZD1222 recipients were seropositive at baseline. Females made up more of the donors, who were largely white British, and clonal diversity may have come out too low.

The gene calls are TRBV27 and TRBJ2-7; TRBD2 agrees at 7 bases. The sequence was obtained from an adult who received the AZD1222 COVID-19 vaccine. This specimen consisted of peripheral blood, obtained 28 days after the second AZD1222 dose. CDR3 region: CASSPWGGDEQYF. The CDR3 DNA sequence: TGTGCCAGCAGTCCCTGGGGGGGGGACGAGCAGTACTTC.